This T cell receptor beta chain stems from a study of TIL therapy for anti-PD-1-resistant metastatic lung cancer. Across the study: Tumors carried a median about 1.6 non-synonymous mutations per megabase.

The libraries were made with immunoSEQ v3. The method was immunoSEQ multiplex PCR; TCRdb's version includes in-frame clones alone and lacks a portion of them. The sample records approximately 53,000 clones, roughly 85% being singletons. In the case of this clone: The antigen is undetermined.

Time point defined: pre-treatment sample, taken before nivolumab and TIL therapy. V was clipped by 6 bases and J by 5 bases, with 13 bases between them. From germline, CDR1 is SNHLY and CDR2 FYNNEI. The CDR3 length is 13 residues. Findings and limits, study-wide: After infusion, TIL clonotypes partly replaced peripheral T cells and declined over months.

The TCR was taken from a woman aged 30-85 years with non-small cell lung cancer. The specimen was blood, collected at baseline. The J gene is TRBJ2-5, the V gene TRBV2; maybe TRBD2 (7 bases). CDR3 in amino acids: CASRTGGLETQYF. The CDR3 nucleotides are TGTGCCAGCAGAACGGGGGGCTTGGAGACCCAGTACTTC.